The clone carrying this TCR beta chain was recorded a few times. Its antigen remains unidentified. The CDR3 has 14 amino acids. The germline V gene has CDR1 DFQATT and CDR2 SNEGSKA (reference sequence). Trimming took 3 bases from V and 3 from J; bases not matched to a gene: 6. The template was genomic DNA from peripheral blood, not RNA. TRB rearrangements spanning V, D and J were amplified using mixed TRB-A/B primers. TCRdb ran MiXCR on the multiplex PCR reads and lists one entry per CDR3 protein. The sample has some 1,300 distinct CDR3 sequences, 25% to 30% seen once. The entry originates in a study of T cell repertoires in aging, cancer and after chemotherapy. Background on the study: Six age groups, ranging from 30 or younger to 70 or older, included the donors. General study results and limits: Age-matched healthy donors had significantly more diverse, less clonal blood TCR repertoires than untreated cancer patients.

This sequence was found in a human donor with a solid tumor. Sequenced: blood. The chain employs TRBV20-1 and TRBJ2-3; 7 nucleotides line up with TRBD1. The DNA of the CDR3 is TGCAGTGCTAGGTGGTCAGGGGGTACAGATACGCAGTATTTT. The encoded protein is CSARWSGGTDTQYF.